These 24 T cell receptor beta chains originate from one sample sequenced in a study of OX40 agonist ivuxolimab in advanced cancers. Library creation used the immunoSEQ multiplex PCR assay. TCRdb retrieved this table from immuneACCESS and kept in-frame rearrangements only. Not all clones are present; in checked studies, unresolved V genes account for under half, and no reason is known for the remainder. The sample has some 60,000 clones on record, 87% of them singletons. Of the sample, 16% falls within the top ten clones. Sequencing was performed on CD4+ or CD8+ T cells sorted from blood, taken in a trial of the OX40 agonist ivuxolimab. These receptors were taken from an adult with an advanced solid tumor such as melanoma, head and neck, liver or kidney cancer.

This clone was seen a handful of times. The V and J genes are TRBV28 and TRBJ2-1; 9 nucleotides agree with TRBD2. The germline gives CDR1 MDHEN, CDR2 SYDVKM. The V segment lost 5 bases and the J segment 5 bases; nucleotides outside the gene matches: 19. This CDR3 region has 19 residues. The CDR3 nucleotides are TGTGCCAGCAGTGGGTGGGACGGACGTCGGGCTAGCGGGGACAATGAGCAGTTCTTC. Amino acid sequence: CASSGWDGRRASGDNEQFF.

The chain is built from TRBV4-2 and TRBJ2-2; D gene ambiguous. V was pared by 4 bases and J by 0 bases, with 3 bases between. This CDR3 is 13 amino acids long. Germline values: CDR1 LGHNA, CDR2 YNFKEQ. The CDR3 loop reads CASSRTNTGELFF. The CDR3 coding sequence is TGTGCCAGCAGCCGGACGAACACCGGGGAGCTGTTTTTT.

About this clone itself: One junction end does not reproduce the germline sequence, and a read error may be involved. V and J are TRBV2 and TRBJ2-5, with 7 nucleotides matching TRBD2. Germline assignment: CDR1 SNHLY and CDR2 FYNNEI. The CDR3 totals 15 residues. The CDR3 coding sequence is TGTGCCAGCAGCGAAGCGGGACCGGCACAAGAGACCCAGTACTTC. Translated: CASSEAGPAQETQYF.

This chain connects TRBV5-1 to TRBJ1-3, with D possibly TRBD1 on 5 matching bases. The germline CDR1 and CDR2 sequences are SGHRS and YFSETQ. V dropped 3 bases and J dropped 4 bases, with 11 bases sitting between them. CDR3 length: 14 residues. The CDR3 DNA reads TGCGCCAGCAGCTGGCAGGGTGCCGGAAACACCATATATTTT. This encodes CASSWQGAGNTIYF.

This sequence joins TRBV4-1 and TRBJ1-6; the match to TRBD1 covers 9 bases. Germline CDR1 and CDR2: MGHRA and YSYEKL. The CDR3 has 19 residues. V shed 0 bases, J shed 1 base, and the junction held 7 bases outside the gene matches. The CDR3 sequence: CASSQDGVTGGSYNSPLHF. In DNA, the CDR3 is TGCGCCAGCAGCCAAGATGGGGTGACAGGGGGGTCCTATAATTCACCCCTCCACTTT.

The chain has TRBV6-5 and TRBJ2-5; no firm D call. This CDR3 contains 14 residues. Between the trimmed V and J ends, which lost 7 bases and 5 bases, there was a span of 17 bases. Germline values: CDR1 MNHEY, CDR2 SVGAGI. Written as DNA, the CDR3 is TGTGCCAGCAAGGAATATTGGTTAGGGGAGACCCAGTACTTC. Its protein product is CASKEYWLGETQYF.

For this clone: Germline and junction disagree at one end, which may indicate a read error. This chain joins TRBV5-6 and TRBJ1-6; D remains ambiguous. The V gene's germline CDR1 is SGHDT and CDR2 YYEEEE. This CDR3 contains 15 residues. For the CDR3, the DNA is TGTGCCAGCAGCTTGAGACAATCCTTTAATTCACCCCTCCACTTT. Amino acids: CASSLRQSFNSPLHF.

This chain uses TRBV5-1 with TRBJ1-5; a possible D gene is TRBD1 (6 bases). The CDR3 is 14 amino acids. V lost 4 bases, J lost 0 bases, and 8 bases lay in between. Germline CDR1 and CDR2: SGHRS and YFSETQ. The chain's CDR3 is CASSKDSSNQPQHF. The DNA of the CDR3 is TGCGCCAGCAGCAAGGACAGTAGCAATCAGCCCCAGCATTTT.

The V gene is TRBV4-1, the J gene TRBJ2-7, with TRBD1 matching over 9 bases. This CDR3 region has 14 residues. Germline V gene data show CDR1 as MGHRA and CDR2 as YSYEKL. Unmatched junction bases numbered 1, after V lost 1 base and J lost 3 bases. CDR3 coding DNA: TGCGCCAGCAGCCAAGGACAGGGGGACTACGAGCAGTACTTC. This gives the protein CASSQGQGDYEQYF.

This clone showed up just once. The chain combines TRBV7-2 with TRBJ1-1; no clear D gene. This CDR3 contains 15 residues. V lost 5 bases and J 2 bases, leaving 15 bases between the germline ends. CDR1 is SGHTA and CDR2 is FQGNSA in the germline V gene. This CDR3 is CASSLGSAFNTEAFF. CDR3 in DNA: TGTGCCAGCAGCCTAGGGTCAGCCTTTAACACTGAAGCTTTCTTT.

This clone appeared a single time. The chain has TRBV6-6 and TRBJ1-6; D ambiguous. Germline V lookup: CDR1 MNHNY, CDR2 SVGAGI (reference sequence). V gave up 7 bases and J gave up 8 bases, with 12 bases separating them. This CDR3 is built from 13 residues. In DNA, the CDR3 is TGTGCCAGCACTCGCGTCGGGTATTCACCCCTCCACTTT. This translates into CASTRVGYSPLHF.

The gene calls are TRBV4-1 and TRBJ1-2; 8 nucleotides match TRBD1. In germline, CDR1 is MGHRA, CDR2 YSYEKL. J was trimmed by 5 bases and V by 4 bases; bases with no gene match: 18. This CDR3 spans 18 amino acids. CDR3: CASSLRLAAGGVEYGYTF. CDR3 nucleotides: TGCGCCAGCAGCCTGCGATTGGCAGCAGGGGGCGTGGAGTATGGCTACACCTTC.

The chain is built from TRBV11-2 and TRBJ1-2, with D maybe TRBD1 (5 bases). Germline lookup yields CDR1 SGHAT and CDR2 FQNNGV. The ends were cut back, 1 base at V and 11 bases at J, with 17 bases in the middle. The CDR3 has 14 residues. Here the CDR3 reads CASSLAGVPGRYTF. The CDR3 DNA sequence: TGTGCCAGCAGCTTAGCGGGGGTCCCGGGACGGTACACCTTC.

The chain couples TRBV4-1 to TRBJ1-1; weak D call: TRBD1 (5 bases). Germline-derived CDR1 and CDR2 are MGHRA and YSYEKL. This CDR3 has 15 residues. V lost 6 bases, J lost 1 base, and 15 bases lay in between. The CDR3 region is CASRGWRGSNTEAFF. The DNA for the CDR3 is TGCGCCAGCAGGGGTTGGAGGGGATCGAACACTGAAGCTTTCTTT.

The CDR3 DNA sequence: TGTGCCAGCAGTTTAGAAAGGGGGGGGGAAAAACTGTTTTTT. Amino acid sequence: CASSLERGGEKLFF. The chain joins TRBV27 to TRBJ1-4; TRBD1 is a possible D gene (6 bases). Trimming shortened V by 2 bases and J by 8 bases, and 12 bases separated the two germline ends. Germline V lookup: CDR1 MNHEY, CDR2 SMNVEV (reference sequence). The CDR3 covers 14 residues.

This chain joins TRBV28 and TRBJ1-5; D not certain. The ends were cut back, 1 base at V and 2 bases at J, with 9 bases in the middle. This CDR3 is built from 15 residues. Germline V gene sequence: CDR1 MDHEN, CDR2 SYDVKM. CDR3 DNA sequence: TGTGCCAGCAGTTTATTAGGGTCTGGCAATCAGCCCCAGCATTTT. It codes for CASSLLGSGNQPQHF.

The chain joins TRBV7-2 to TRBJ1-4; D may be TRBD1 (5 bases). The length of the CDR3 is 15 residues. V was clipped by 2 bases and J by 3 bases, with 10 bases between them. Germline CDR1 is SGHTA and CDR2 is FQGNSA. In nucleotides, the CDR3 is TGTGCCAGCAGCTTACAGGGACTAGCTAATGAAAAACTGTTTTTT. This translates into CASSLQGLANEKLFF.

The chain recombines TRBV5-6 with TRBJ2-3; D ambiguous. CDR1 is SGHDT, CDR2 YYEEEE, per germline. Trimming stripped 4 bases from V and 4 bases from J, with 10 bases between. The CDR3 consists of 13 residues. The CDR3 nucleotides read TGTGCCAGCAGCCGCACTGGCCCAGATACGCAGTATTTT. It is translated as CASSRTGPDTQYF.

This chain uses TRBV4-1 with TRBJ2-1; the D is unclear. Trimming took 0 bases from V and 9 from J, leaving 15 bases between them. The CDR3 runs 15 residues. Germline CDR1 is MGHRA and CDR2 is YSYEKL. The CDR3 nucleotides read TGCGCCAGCAGCCAAGATTTTCATAAGGGCCGTGAGCAGTTCTTC. As protein: CASSQDFHKGREQFF.

The rearrangement joins TRBV11-2 to TRBJ2-1; 7 nucleotides match TRBD1. V lost 5 bases and J lost 0; bases outside the gene matches: 4. CDR1 is SGHAT, CDR2 FQNNGV, per germline. The CDR3 sequence is 15 residues long. The DNA for the CDR3 is TGTGCCAGCAGCACCGGGACAGCCTCCTACAATGAGCAGTTCTTC. Protein product: CASSTGTASYNEQFF.

CDR3 sequence reads: CASRRSTETSYEQYF. CDR3 nucleotide sequence: TGTGCCAGCAGGCGTAGTACCGAGACCTCCTACGAGCAGTACTTC. This chain uses TRBV5-4 with TRBJ2-7, with unresolved D. With 5 bases removed from V and 0 bases from J, the gap between germline ends came to 15 bases. Germline values: CDR1 SGHNT, CDR2 YYREEE (reference sequence). The CDR3 totals 15 residues.

The chain carries TRBV27 and TRBJ2-1, with 16 bases matching TRBD2. The V segment lost 8 bases and the J segment 1 base; nucleotides outside the gene matches: 11. The CDR3 has 19 residues. Germline CDR1 reads MNHEY; CDR2 reads SMNVEV (reference sequence). The CDR3 reads CASRGGGLAGGSSYNEQFF. As DNA, the CDR3 is TGTGCCAGCCGTGGGGGGGGACTAGCGGGAGGGAGTTCCTACAATGAGCAGTTCTTC.

V and J are TRBV18 and TRBJ2-7; no clear D. The CDR3 totals 14 residues. Deletions cut 2 bases from V and 3 bases from J, with 11 bases between. The germline V gene encodes CDR1 KGHSH and CDR2 LQKENI. The CDR3 region has the DNA TGTGCCAGCTCACCAGTTCACACAGACTACGAGCAGTACTTC. It translates to CASSPVHTDYEQYF. The full variable domain, in which reference TRBV18 and TRBJ2-7 provide the parts outside the CDR3, is NAGVMQNPRHLVRRRGQEARLRCSPMKGHSHVYWYRQLPEEGLKFMVYLQKENIIDESGMPKERFSAEFPKEGPSILRIQQVVRGDSAAYFCASSPVHTDYEQYFGPGTRLTVT.

The V and J genes are TRBV10-3 and TRBJ2-5; TRBD1 aligns across 10 bases. With 2 bases clipped from V and 7 bases from J, the junction kept 4 bases outside the gene matches. The CDR3 runs 14 residues. Germline-derived CDR1 and CDR2 are ENHRY and SYGVKD. CDR3 sequence reads: CAISEPGQGWTQYF. In nucleotides, the CDR3 is TGTGCCATCAGTGAGCCGGGACAGGGGTGGACCCAGTACTTC.